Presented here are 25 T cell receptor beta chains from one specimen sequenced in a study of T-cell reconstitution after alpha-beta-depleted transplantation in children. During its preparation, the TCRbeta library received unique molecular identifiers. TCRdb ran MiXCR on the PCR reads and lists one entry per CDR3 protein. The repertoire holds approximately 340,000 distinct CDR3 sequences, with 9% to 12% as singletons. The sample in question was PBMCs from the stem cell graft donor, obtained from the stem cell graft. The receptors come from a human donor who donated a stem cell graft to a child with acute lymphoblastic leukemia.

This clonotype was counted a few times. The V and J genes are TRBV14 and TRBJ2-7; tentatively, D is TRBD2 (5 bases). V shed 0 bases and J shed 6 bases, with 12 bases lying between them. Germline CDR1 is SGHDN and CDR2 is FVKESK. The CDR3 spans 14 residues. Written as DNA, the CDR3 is TGTGCCAGCAGCCAAGATTGGTCGGGGTTCGAGCAGTACTTC. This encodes CASSQDWSGFEQYF.

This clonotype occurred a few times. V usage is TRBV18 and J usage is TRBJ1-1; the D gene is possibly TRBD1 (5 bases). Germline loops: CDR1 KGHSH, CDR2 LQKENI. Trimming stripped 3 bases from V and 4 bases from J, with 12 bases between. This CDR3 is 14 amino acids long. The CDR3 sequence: CASSPTRDGTEAFF. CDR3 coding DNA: TGTGCCAGCTCACCTACCCGGGACGGCACTGAAGCTTTCTTT.

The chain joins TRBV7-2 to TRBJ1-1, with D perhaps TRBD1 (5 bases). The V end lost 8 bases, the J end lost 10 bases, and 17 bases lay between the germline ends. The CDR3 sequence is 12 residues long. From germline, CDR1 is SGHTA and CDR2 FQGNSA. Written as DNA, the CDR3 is TGTGCCAGCGCCACCGGGGGGGAGCGAGCTTTCTTT. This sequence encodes CASATGGERAFF.

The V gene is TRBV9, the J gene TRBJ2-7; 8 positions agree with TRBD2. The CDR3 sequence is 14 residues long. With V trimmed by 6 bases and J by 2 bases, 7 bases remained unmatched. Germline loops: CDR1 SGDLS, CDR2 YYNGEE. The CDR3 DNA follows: TGTGCCAGCACTCCGGGACTAGGGGCCTACGAGCAGTACTTC. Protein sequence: CASTPGLGAYEQYF.

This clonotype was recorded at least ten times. CDR3: CASSLEGYDTGELFF. In nucleotides, the CDR3 is TGCGCCAGCAGCTTGGAGGGGTATGACACCGGGGAGCTGTTTTTT. The gene calls are TRBV5-1 and TRBJ2-2, with a possible D match to TRBD1 (5 bases). The CDR3 consists of 15 residues. Germline V gene lookup returns CDR1 SGHRS and CDR2 YFSETQ. The ends were cut back, 0 bases at V and 3 bases at J, with 9 bases in the middle.

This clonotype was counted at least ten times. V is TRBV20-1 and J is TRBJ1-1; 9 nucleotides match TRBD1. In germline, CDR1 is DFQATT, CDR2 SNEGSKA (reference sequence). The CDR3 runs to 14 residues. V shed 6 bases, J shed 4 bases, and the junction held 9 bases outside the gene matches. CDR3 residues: CSARDRAVSTEAFF. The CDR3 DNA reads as TGCAGTGCCCGGGACAGGGCGGTGAGCACTGAAGCTTTCTTT.

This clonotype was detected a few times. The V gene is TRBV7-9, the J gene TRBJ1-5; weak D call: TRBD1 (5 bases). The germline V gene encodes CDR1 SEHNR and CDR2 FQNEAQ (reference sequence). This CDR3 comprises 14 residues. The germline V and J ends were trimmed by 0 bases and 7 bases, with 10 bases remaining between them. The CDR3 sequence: CASSLADGDQPQHF. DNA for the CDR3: TGTGCCAGCAGCTTAGCAGATGGGGACCAGCCCCAGCATTTT.

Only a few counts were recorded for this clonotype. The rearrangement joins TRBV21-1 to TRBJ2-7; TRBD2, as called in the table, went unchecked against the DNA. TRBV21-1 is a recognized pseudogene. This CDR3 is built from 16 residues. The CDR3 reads CASSKVNKREGYEQYF. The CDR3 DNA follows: TGTGCCAGCAGCAAAGTGAATAAGCGGGAGGGGTACGAGCAGTACTTC.

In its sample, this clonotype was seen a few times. The CDR3 sequence is CASSPRPEETQYF. CDR3 DNA sequence: TGCGCCAGCAGCCCTCGACCTGAAGAGACCCAGTACTTC. The chain carries TRBV4-1 and TRBJ2-5, with D unresolved. With 4 bases removed from V and 3 bases from J, the gap between germline ends came to 9 bases. Germline loops: CDR1 MGHRA, CDR2 YSYEKL. This CDR3 comprises 13 residues.

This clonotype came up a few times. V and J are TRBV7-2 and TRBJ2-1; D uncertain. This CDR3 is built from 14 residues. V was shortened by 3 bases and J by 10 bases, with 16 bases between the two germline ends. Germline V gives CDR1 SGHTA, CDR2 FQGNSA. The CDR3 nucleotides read TGTGCCAGCAGCTTTGTTTTGGCCGGCGACGAGCAGTTCTTC. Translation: CASSFVLAGDEQFF.

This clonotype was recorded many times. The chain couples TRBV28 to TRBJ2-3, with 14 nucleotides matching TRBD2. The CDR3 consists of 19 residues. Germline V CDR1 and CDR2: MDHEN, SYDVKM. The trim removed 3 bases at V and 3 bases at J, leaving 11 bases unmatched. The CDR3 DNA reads TGTGCCAGCAGTTTTCTACTCGGGACTAGCGGGAGCGAAACAGATACGCAGTATTTT. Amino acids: CASSFLLGTSGSETDTQYF.

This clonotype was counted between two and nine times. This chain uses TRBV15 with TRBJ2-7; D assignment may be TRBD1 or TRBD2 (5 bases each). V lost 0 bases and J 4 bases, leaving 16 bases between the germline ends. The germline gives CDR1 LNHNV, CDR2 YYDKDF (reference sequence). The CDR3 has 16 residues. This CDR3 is CATSREGAGEAYEQYF. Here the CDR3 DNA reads TGTGCCACCAGCAGAGAAGGGGCCGGGGAAGCTTACGAGCAGTACTTC.

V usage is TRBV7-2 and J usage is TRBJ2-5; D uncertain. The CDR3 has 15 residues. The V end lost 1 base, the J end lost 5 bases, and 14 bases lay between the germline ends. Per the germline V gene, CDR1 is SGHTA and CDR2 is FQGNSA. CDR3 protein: CASSLVYVPRETQYF. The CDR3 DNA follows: TGTGCCAGCAGCTTAGTTTATGTCCCCCGGGAGACCCAGTACTTC.

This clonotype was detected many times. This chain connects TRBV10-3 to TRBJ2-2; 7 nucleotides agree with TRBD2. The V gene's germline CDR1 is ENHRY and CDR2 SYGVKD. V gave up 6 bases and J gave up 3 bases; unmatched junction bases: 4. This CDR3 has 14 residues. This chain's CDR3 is CAISELADTGELFF. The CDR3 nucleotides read TGTGCCATCAGCGAGCTAGCGGACACCGGGGAGCTGTTTTTT.

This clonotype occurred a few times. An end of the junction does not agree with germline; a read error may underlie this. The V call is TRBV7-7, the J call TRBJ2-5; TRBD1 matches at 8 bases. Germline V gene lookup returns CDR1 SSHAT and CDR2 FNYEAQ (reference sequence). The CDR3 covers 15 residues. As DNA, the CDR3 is TGTGCTAGCAGCCAGACAGGGGTGGGACAAGAGACCCAGTACTTC. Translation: CASSQTGVGQETQYF.

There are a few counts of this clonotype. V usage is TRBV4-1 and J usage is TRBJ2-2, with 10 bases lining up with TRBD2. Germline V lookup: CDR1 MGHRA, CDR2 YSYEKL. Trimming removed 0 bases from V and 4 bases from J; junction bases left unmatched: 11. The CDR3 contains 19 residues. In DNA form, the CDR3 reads TGCGCCAGCAGCCAAGATCGGGTTAGCGGGGGGCGGGGCACCGGGGAGCTGTTTTTT. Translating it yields CASSQDRVSGGRGTGELFF.

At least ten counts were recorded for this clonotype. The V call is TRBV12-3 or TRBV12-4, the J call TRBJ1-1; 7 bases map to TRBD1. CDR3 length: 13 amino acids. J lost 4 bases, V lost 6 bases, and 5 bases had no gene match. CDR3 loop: CASSYRGPTEAFF. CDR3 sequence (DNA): TGTGCCAGCAGCTACAGGGGCCCCACTGAAGCTTTCTTT.

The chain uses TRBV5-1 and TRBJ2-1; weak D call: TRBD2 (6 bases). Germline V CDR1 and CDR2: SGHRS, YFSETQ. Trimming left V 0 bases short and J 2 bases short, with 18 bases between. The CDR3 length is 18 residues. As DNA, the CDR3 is TGCGCCAGCAGCTTGGAGGGGCTTGGGGGGAAGACCTACAATGAGCAGTTCTTC. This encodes CASSLEGLGGKTYNEQFF.

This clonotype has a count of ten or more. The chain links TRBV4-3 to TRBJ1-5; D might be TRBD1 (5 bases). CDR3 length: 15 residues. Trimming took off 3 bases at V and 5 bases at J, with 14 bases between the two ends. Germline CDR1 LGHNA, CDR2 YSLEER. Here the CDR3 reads CASSQKTGGDQPQHF. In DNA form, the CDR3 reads TGCGCCAGCAGCCAGAAGACCGGGGGGGATCAGCCCCAGCATTTT.

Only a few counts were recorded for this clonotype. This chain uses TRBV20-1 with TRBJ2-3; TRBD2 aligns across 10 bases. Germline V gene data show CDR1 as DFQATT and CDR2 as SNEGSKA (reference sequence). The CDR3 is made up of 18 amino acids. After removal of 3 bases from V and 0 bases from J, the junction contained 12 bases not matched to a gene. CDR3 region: CSASGRGLASASTDTQYF. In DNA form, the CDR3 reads TGCAGTGCTAGTGGGAGGGGACTAGCGTCAGCTAGCACAGATACGCAGTATTTT.

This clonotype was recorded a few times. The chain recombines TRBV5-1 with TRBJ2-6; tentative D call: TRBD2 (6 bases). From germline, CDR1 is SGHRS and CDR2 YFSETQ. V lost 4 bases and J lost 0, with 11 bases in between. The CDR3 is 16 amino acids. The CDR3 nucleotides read TGCGCCAGCAGCACGGGGGTAGCCTCTGGGGCCAACGTCCTGACTTTC. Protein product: CASSTGVASGANVLTF.

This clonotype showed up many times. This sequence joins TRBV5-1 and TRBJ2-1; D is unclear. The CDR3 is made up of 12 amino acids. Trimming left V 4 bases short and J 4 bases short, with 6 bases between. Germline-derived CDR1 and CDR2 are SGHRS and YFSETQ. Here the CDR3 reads CASSPQYNEQFF. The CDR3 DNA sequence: TGCGCCAGCAGCCCGCAATACAATGAGCAGTTCTTC.

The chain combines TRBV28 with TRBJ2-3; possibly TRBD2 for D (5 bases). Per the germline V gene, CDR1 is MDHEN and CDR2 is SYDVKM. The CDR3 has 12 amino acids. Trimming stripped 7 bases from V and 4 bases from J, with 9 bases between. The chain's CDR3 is CASMSGSDTQYF. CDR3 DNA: TGTGCCAGCATGTCGGGATCAGATACGCAGTATTTT. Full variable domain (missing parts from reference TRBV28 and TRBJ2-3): DVKVTQSSRYLVKRTGEKVFLECVQDMDHENMFWYRQDPGLGLRLIYFSYDVKMKEKGDIPEGYSVSREKKERFSLILESASTNQTSMYLCASMSGSDTQYFGPGTRLTVL.

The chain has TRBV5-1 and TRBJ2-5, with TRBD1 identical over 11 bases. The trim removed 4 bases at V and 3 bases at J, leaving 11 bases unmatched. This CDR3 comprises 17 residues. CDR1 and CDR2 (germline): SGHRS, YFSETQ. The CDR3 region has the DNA TGCGCCAGCAGCGCAGGGACAGGGGGAAGGTTAGAAGAGACCCAGTACTTC. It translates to CASSAGTGGRLEETQYF.

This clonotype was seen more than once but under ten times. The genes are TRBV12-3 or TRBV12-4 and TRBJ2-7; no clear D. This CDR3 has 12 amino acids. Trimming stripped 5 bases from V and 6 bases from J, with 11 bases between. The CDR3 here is CASSQPPLEQYF. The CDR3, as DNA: TGTGCCAGCAGTCAGCCCCCCCTCGAGCAGTACTTC.